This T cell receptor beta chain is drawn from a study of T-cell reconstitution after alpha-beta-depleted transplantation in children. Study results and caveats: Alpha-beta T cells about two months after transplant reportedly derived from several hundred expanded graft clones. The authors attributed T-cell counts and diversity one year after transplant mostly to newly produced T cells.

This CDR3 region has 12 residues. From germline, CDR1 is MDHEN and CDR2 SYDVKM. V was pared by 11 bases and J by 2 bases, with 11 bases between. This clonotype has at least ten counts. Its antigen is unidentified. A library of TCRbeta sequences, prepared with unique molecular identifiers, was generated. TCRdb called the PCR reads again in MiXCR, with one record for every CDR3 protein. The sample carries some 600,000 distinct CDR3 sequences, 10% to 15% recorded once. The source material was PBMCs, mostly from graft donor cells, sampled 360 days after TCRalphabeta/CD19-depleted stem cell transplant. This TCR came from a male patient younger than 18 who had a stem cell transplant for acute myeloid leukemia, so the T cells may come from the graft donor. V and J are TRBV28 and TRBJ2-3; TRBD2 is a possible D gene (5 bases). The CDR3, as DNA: TGTGCCGAGGGTAGCGACACAGATACGCAGTATTTT. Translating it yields CAEGSDTDTQYF.